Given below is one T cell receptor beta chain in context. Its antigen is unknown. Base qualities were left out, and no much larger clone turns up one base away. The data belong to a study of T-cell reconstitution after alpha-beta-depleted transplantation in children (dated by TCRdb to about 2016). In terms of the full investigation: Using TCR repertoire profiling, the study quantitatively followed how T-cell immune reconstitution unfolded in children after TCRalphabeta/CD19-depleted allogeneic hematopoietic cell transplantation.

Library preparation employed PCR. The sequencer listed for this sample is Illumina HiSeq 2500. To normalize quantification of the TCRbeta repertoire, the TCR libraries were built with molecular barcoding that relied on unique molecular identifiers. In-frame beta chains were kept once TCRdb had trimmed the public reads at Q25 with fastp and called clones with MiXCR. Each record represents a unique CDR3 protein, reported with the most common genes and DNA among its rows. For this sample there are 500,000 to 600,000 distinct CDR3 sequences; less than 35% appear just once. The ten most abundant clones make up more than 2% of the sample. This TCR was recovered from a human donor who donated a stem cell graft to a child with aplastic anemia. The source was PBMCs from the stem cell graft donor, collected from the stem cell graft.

The CDR3 region reads CSVVARSSNEQFF. The nucleotide sequence reads TGCAGCGTTGTGGCCCGCAGTTCCAATGAGCAGTTCTTC. In this chain, TRBV29-1 is recombined with TRBJ2-1, with the D gene call left open. The germline V gene supplies CDR1 SQVTM and CDR2 ANQGSEA. V sheds 4 bases and J sheds 6 bases, leaving 13 bases between their ends. The CDR3 runs 13 amino acids, cysteine and phenylalanine included. The retained sequence is limited to the CDR3, 39 bases, with the frame set at the first base.